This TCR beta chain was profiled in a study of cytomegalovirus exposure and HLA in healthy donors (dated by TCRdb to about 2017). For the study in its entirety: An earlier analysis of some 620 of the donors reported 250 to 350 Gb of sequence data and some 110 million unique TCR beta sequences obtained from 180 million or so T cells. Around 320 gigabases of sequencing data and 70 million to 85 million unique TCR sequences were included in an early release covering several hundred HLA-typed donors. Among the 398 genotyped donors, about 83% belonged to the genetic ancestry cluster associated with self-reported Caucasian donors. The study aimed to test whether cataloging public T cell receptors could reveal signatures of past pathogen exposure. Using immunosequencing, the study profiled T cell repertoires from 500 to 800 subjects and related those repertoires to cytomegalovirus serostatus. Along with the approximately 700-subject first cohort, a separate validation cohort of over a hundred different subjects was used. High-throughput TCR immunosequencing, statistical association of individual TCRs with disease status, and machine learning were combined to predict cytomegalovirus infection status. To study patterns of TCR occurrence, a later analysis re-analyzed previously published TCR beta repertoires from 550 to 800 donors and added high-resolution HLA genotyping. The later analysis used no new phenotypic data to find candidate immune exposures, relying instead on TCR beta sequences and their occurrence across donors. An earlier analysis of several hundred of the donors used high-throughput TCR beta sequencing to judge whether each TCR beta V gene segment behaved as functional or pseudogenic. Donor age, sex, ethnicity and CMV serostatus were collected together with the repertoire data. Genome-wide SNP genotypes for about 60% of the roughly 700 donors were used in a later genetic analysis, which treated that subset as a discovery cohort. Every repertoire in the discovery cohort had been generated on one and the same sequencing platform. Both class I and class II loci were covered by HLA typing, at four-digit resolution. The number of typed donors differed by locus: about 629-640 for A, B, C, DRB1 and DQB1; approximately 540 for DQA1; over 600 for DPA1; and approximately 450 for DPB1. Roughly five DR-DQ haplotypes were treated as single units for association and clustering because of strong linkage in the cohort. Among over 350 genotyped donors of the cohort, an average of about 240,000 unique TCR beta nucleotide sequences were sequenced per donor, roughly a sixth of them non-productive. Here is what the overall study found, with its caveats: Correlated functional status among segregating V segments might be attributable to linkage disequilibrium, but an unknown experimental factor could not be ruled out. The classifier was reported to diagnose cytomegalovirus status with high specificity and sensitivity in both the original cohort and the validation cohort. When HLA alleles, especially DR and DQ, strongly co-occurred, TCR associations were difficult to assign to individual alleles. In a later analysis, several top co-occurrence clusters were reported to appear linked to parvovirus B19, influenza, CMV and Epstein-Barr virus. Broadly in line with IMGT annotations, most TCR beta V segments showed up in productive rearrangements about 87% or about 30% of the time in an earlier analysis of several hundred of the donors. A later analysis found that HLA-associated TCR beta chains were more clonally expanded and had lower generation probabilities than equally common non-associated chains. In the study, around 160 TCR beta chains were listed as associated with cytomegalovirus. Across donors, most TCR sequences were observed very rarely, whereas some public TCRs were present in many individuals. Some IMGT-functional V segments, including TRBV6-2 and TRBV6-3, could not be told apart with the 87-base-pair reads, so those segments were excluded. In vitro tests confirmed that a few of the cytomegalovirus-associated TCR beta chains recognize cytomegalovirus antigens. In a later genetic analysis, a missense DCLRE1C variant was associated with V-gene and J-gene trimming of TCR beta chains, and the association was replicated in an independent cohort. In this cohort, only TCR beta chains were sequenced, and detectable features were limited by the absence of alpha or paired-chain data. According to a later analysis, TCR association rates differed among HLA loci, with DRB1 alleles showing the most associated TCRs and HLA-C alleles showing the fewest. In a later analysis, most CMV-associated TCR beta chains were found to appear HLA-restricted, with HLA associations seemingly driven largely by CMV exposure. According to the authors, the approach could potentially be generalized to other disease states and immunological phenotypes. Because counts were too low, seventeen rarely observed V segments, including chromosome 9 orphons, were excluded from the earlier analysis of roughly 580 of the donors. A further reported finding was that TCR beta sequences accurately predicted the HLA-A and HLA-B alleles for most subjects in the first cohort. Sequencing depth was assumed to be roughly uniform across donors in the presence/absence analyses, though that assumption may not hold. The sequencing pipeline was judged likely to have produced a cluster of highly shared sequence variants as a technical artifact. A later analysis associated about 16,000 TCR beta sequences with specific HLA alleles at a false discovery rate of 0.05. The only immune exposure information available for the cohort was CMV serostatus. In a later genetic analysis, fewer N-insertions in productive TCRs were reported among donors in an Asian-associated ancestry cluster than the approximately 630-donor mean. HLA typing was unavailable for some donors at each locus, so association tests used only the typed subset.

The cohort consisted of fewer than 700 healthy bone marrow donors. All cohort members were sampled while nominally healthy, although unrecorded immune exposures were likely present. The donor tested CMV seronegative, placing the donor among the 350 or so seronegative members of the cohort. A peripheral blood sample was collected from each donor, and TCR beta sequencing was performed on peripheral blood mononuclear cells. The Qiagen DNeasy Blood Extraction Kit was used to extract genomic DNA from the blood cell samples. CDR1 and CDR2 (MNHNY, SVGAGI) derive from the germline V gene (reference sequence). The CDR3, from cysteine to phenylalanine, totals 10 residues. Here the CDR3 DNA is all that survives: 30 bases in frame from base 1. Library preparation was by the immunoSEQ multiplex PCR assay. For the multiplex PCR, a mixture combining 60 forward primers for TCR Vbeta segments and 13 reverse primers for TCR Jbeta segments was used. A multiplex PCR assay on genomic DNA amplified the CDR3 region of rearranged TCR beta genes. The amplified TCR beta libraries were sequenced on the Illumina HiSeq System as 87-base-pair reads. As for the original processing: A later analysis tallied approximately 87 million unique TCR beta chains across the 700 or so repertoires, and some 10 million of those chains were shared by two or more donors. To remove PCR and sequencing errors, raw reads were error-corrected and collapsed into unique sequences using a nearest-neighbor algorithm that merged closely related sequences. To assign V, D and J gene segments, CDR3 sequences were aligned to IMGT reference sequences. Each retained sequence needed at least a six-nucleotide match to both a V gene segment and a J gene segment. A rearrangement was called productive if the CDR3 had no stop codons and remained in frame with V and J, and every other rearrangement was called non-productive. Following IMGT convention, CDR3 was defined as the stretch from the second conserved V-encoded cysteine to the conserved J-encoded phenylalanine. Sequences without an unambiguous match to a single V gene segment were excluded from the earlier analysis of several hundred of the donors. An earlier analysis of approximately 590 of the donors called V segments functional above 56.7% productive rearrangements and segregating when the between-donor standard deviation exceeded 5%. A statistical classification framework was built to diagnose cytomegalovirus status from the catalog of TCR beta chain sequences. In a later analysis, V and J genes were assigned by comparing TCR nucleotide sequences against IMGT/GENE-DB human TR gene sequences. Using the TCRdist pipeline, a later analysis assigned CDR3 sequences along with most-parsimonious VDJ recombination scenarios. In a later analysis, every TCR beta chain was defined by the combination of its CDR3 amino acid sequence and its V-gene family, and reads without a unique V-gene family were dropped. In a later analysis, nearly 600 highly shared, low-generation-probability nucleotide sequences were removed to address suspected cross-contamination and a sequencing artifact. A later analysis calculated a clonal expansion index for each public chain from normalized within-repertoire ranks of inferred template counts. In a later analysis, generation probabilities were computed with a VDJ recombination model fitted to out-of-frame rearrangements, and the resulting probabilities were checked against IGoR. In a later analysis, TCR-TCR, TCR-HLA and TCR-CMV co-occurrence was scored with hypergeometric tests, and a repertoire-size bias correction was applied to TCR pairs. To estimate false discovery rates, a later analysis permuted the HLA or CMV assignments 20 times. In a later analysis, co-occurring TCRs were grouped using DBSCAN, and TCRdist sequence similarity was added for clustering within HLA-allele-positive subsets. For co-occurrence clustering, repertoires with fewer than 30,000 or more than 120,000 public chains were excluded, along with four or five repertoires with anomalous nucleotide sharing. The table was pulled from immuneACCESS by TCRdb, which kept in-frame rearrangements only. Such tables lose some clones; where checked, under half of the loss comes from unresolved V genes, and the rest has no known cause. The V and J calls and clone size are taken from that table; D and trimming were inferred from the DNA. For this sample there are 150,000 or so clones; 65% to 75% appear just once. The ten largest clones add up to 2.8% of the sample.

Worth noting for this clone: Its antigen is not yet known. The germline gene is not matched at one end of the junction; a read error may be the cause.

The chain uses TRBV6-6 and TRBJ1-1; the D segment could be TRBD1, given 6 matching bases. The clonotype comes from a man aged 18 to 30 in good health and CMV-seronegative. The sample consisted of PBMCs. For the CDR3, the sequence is CASRDTEASF. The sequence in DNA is TGTGCCTCAAGGGACACGGAAGCTTCCTTT.